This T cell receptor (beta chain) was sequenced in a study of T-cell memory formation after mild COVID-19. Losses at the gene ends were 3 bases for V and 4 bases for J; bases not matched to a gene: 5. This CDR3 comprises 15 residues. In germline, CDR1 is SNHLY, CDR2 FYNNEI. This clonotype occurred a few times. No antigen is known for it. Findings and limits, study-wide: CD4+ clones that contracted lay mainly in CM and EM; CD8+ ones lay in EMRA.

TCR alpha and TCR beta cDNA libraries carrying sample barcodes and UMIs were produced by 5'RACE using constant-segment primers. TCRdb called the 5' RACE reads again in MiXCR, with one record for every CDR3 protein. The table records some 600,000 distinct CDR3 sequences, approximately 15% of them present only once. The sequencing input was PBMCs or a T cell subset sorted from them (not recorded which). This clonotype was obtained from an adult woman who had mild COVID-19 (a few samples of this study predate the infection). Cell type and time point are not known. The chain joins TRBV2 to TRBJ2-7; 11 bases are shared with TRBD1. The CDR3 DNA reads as TGTGCCAGCAGTGAGGGACAGGGGGGGAGATACGAGCAGTACTTC. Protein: CASSEGQGGRYEQYF.